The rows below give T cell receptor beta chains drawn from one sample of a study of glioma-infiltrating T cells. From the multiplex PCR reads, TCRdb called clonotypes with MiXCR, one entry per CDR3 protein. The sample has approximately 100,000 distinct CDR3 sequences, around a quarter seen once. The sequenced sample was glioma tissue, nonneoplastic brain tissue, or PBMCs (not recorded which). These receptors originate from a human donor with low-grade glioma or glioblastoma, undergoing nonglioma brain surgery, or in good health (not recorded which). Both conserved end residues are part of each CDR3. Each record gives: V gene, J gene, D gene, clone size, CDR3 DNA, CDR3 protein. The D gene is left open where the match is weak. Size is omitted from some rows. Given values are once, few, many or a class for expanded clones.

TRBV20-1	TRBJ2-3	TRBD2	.	TGCAGTGCAGAAAAAGGACTAGCAGCAAGCACAGATACGCAGTATTTT	CSAEKGLAASTDTQYF
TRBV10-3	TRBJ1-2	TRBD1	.	TGTGCCATCAGGGACACCTCTAGAGGGGGCTATGGATACACCTTC	CAIRDTSRGGYGYTF
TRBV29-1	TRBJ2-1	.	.	TGCAGCGTTGAAGGGGGGAGGGCCGGGGGGCACAATGAGCAGTTCTTC	CSVEGGRAGGHNEQFF
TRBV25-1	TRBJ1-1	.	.	TGTGCCCGCAGTGACCGAAACAGGGCGGACACTGAAGCCTTCTTT	CARSDRNRADTEAFF
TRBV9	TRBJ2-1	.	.	TGTGCCAGCAGCGTAGGATCGGAACCCTCCTACAATGAGCAGTTCTTC	CASSVGSEPSYNEQFF
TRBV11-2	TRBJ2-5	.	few	TGTGCCAGCAGCTTCCTGACTACGGAGACTGGGACCCAGTACTTC	CASSFLTTETGTQYF
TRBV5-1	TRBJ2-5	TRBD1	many	TGCGCCAGCAGCACTGCCGGGACAGTCCAAGAGACCCAGTACTTC	CASSTAGTVQETQYF
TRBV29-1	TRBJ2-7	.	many	TGCAGCGTTGAGGGACCGCGGGTAGAGCAGTACTTC	CSVEGPRVEQYF
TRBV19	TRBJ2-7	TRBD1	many	TGTGCCAGTAGTAGGGACAGGGGGCCCGGATACGAGCAGTACTTC	CASSRDRGPGYEQYF
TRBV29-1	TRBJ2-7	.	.	TGCAGCGTCGGGGGCAGCTACGAGCAGTGCTTC	CSVGGSYEQCF
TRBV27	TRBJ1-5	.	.	TGTGCCAGCAAGGCCCCAGGCCTGCTAGGTGTTAATAAGCCCCAGCATTTT	CASKAPGLLGVNKPQHF
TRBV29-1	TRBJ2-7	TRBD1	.	TGCAGCGTTGACCGACAGGGACGGTCCTACGAGCAGTACTTC	CSVDRQGRSYEQYF
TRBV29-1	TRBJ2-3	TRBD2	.	TGCAGCGTCCTCCCTAGGGTCGGGACTACCCTCACAGATACGCAGTATTTT	CSVLPRVGTTLTDTQYF
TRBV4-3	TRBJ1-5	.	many	TGCGCCAGCAGCCTGGCAGCGGATCAGCCCCAGCATTTT	CASSLAADQPQHF
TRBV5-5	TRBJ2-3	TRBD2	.	TGTGCCAGCAGCTTCTCTTCTCGAGCGGGGGGGCTTTCAGATACGCAGTATTTT	CASSFSSRAGGLSDTQYF
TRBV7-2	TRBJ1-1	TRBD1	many	TGTGCCAGCAGCTGGGGACAGCCGAACACTGAAGCTTTCTTT	CASSWGQPNTEAFF
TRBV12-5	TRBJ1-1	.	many	TGTGCTAGTGGCCCCCAGGTGAACACTGAAGCTTTCTTT	CASGPQVNTEAFF
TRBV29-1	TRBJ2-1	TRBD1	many	TGCAGCGTTAGGGACAGGGGCTACAATGAGCAGTTCTTC	CSVRDRGYNEQFF
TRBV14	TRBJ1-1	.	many	TGTGCCAGCAGCCGGTTCAACGTGAACACTGAAGCTTTCTTT	CASSRFNVNTEAFF
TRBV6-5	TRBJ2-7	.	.	TGTGCCAGCACCCAGGGGCCCTACGAGCAGTACTGG	CASTQGPYEQYW
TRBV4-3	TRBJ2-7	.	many	TGCGCCAGCAGCCAAGATCGACAGCTCGAGCAGTACTTC	CASSQDRQLEQYF
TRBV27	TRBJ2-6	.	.	TGTGCCAGAAATTTATCTGGGTCCGGGGCCAACGTCCTGACTTTC	CARNLSGSGANVLTF
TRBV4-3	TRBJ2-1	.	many	TGCGCCAGCAGCCAAGGCCAAGGTGGGCTGCTGTACAATGAGCAGTTCTTC	CASSQGQGGLLYNEQFF
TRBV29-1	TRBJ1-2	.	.	TGCAGCGTTGCATCGGGGGAAGATAACTACACCTTC	CSVASGEDNYTF
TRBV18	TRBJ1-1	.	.	TGTGCCAGCTCACCAGCGGGGGGTAAGAACACTGAAGCTTTCTTT	CASSPAGGKNTEAFF
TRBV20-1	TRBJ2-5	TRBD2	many	TGCAGTGCTCCTAGACTAGCGGGGGGGCCCGAGACCCAGTACTTC	CSAPRLAGGPETQYF
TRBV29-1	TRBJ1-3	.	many	TGCAGCGCGCTCTCTGGAAACACCATATATTTT	CSALSGNTIYF
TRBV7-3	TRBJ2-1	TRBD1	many	TGTGCCAGCAGCTTAGGACAGGGCAATGAGCAGTTCTTC	CASSLGQGNEQFF
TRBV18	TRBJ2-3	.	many	TGTGCCAGCTCATGGGACTCACTCACAGATACGCAGTATTTT	CASSWDSLTDTQYF
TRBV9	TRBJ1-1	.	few	TGTGCCAGCAGCGACGCTAGGACAGAGAACACTGAAGCTTTCTTT	CASSDARTENTEAFF
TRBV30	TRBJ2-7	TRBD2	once	TGTGCCTGGAGTGTCCTAGCGGGAGGGCGGGCCTACGAGCAGTACTTC	CAWSVLAGGRAYEQYF
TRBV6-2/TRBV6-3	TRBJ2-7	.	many	TGTGCCACTCAGGGCACGGGGAAATTCTACGAGCAGTACTTC	CATQGTGKFYEQYF
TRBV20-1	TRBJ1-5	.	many	TGCAGTGCCAGAACAGGAAGGGACGCCACTAATCAGCCCCAGCATTTT	CSARTGRDATNQPQHF
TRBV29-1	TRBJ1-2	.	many	TGCAGCGTTGCTATCCGGGTCAACTATGGCTACACCTTC	CSVAIRVNYGYTF
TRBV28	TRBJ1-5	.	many	TGTGCCAGCAGTCTTACAGGGCAAGGTCAGCCCCAGCATTTT	CASSLTGQGQPQHF
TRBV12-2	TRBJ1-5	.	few	TGTGCAAGTCGCTTAGCCCATCGGGACAGGGGGCGGTGGGGCAATCAGCCCCAGCATTTT	CASRLAHRDRGRWGNQPQHF
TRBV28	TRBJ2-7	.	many	TGTGCCAGCGGCTCCGGGGGATACGAGCAGTACTTC	CASGSGGYEQYF
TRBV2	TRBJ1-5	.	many	TGTGCCAGCAGTGATCCCGGGGATTGGAATCAGCCCCAGCATTTT	CASSDPGDWNQPQHF
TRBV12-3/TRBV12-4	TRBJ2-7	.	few	TGTGCCAGCAGTTTAATGGGGAGGGGGCTAGACTACGAGCAGTACTTC	CASSLMGRGLDYEQYF
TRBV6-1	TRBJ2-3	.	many	TGTGCCACCAATACGGGACTTCTGGCAGATACGCAGTATTTT	CATNTGLLADTQYF
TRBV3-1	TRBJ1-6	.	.	TGTGCCAGCAGCCAAGAAAGGGTTTCACCCCTCCACTTT	CASSQERVSPLHF
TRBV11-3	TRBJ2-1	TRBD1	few	TGTGCCAGCAGTCAATTCTTAGGACAGGACTTTAATGAGCAGTTCTTC	CASSQFLGQDFNEQFF
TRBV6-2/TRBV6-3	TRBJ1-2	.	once	TGTGCCAGCAGTTACAAGAGTAACGGATACACCTTC	CASSYKSNGYTF
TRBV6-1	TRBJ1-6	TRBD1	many	TGTGCCAGCAGCTTTACCGGGACAGTTACATCACCCCTCCACTTT	CASSFTGTVTSPLHF
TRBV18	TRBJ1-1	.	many	TGTGCCAGCTCACCTACGCAGGGAGTGAACACTGAAGCTTTCTTT	CASSPTQGVNTEAFF